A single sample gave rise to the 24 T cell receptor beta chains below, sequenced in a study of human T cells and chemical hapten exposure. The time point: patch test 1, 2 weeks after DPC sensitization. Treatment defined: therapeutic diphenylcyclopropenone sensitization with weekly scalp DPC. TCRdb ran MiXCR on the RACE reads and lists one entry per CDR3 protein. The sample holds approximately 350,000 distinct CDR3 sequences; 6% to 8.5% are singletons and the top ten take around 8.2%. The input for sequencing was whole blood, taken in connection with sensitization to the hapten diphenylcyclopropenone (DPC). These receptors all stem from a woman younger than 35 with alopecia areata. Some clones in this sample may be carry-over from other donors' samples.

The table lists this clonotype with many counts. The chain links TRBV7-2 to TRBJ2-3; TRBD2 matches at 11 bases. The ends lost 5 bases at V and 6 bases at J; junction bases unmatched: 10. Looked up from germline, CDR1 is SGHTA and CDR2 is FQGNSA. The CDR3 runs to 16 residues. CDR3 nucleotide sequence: TGTGCCAGCAGCCTACTAGCGGGGGCTCCCGTGGATACGCAGTATTTT. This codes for CASSLLAGAPVDTQYF.

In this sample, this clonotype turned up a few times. The CDR3 spells CSSIHPGTVENGYTF. The CDR3, as DNA: TGCAGTTCCATCCACCCCGGGACGGTTGAAAATGGCTACACCTTC. The rearrangement uses TRBV29-1 and TRBJ1-2; a weak D match, TRBD1 (5 bases). In germline, CDR1 is SQVTM, CDR2 ANQGSEA. The CDR3 runs 15 residues.

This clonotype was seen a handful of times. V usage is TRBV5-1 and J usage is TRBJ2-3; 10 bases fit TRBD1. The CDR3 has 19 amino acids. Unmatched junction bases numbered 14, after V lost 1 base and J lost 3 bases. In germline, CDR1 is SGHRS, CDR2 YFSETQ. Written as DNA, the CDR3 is TGCGCCAGCAGCTTGTGGGGGGCCGGGACAGGGGCAGAGACAGATACGCAGTATTTT. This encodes CASSLWGAGTGAETDTQYF.

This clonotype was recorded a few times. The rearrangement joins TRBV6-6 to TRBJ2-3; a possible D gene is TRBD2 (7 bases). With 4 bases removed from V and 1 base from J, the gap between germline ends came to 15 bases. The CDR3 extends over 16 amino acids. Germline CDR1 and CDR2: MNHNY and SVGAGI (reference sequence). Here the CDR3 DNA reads TGTGCCAGCAGTTTCGGACGGGGGGCAGGCACAGATACGCAGTATTTT. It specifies CASSFGRGAGTDTQYF.

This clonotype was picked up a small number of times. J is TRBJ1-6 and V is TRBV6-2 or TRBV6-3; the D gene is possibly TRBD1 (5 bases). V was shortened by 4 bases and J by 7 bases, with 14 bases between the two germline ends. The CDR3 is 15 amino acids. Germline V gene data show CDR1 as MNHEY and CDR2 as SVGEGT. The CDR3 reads CASSWDGAGNSPLHF. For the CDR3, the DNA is TGTGCCAGCAGTTGGGACGGTGCAGGGAATTCACCCCTCCACTTT.

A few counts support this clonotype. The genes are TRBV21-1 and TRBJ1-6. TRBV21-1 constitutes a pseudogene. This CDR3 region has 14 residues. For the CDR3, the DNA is TGTGCCAGCAGCAAGCTAGTGGTAGAATCACCCCTCCACTTT. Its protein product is CASSKLVVESPLHF.

The CDR3 region is CASSLRDVSYEQYF. The DNA for the CDR3 is TGTGCCAGCAGTTTACGGGACGTAAGCTACGAGCAGTACTTC. V and J are TRBV27 and TRBJ2-7; possibly TRBD1 or TRBD2 for D (5 bases each). V was cut by 2 bases and J by 3 bases, with 11 bases left in between. Germline values: CDR1 MNHEY, CDR2 SMNVEV (reference sequence). This CDR3 is built from 14 residues.

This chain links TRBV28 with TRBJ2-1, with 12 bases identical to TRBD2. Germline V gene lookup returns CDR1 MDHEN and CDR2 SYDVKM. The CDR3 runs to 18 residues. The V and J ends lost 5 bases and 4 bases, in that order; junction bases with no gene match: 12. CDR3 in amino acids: CASSASRLAGGLYNEQFF. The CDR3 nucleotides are TGTGCCAGCAGTGCATCAAGGCTAGCGGGGGGGCTATACAATGAGCAGTTCTTC.

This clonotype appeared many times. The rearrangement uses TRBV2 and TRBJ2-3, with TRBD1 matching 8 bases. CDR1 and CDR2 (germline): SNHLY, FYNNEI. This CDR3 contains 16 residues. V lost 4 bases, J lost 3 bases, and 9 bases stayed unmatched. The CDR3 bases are TGTGCCAGCAGTGGTGTCGGACAGGGCTGGACAGATACGCAGTATTTT. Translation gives CASSGVGQGWTDTQYF.

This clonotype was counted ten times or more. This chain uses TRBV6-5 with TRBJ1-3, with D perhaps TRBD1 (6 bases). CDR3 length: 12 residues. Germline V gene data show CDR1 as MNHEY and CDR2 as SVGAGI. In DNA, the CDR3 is TGTGCGAGTTGGACAGCTGGAAACACCATATATTTT. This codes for CASWTAGNTIYF.

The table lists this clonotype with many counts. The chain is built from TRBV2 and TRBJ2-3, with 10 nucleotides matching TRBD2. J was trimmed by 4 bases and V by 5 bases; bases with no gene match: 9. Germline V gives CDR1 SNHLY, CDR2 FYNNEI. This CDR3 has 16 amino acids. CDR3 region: CASSRITSGAPDTQYF. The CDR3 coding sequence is TGTGCCAGCAGTCGTATAACTAGCGGGGCCCCAGATACGCAGTATTTT.

CDR3 region: CASSQGAQQETQYF. The CDR3 DNA reads as TGTGCCAGCAGCCAAGGGGCACAGCAAGAGACCCAGTACTTC. V gene TRBV4-2 combines with J gene TRBJ2-5; the D is unclear. Trimming left V 1 base short and J 2 bases short, with 8 bases between. This CDR3 has 14 amino acids. Germline V gene lookup returns CDR1 LGHNA and CDR2 YNFKEQ.

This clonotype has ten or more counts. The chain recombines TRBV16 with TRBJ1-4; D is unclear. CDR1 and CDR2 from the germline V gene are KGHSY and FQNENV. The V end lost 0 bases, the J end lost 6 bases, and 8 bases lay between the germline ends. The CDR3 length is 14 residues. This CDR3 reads CASSQSAVDEKLFF. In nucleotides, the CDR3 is TGTGCCAGCAGCCAATCGGCAGTGGATGAAAAACTGTTTTTT.

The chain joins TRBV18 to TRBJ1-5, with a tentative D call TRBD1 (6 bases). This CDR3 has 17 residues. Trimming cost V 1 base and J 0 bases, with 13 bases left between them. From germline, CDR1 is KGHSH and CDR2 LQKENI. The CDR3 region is CASSPRQGPYSNQPQHF. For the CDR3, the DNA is TGTGCCAGCTCACCACGGCAGGGGCCATATAGCAATCAGCCCCAGCATTTT.

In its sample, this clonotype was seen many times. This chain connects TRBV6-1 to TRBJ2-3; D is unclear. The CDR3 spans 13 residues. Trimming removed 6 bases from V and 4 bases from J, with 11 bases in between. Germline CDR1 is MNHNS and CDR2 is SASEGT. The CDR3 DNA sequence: TGTGCCAGCAGGAACCCCCCTGCAGATACGCAGTATTTT. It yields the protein CASRNPPADTQYF.

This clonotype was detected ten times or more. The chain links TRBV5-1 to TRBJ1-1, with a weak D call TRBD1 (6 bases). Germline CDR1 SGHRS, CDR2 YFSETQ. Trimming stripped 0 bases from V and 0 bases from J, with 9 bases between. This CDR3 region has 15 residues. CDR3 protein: CASSLDTGMNTEAFF. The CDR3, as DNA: TGCGCCAGCAGCTTGGATACAGGGATGAACACTGAAGCTTTCTTT.

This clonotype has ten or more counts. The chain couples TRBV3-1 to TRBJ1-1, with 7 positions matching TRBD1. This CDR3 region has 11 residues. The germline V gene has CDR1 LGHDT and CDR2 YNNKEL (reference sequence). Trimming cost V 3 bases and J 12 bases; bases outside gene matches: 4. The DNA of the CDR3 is TGTGCCAGCAGCCATACAGGGGAGACTTTCTTT. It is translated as CASSHTGETFF.

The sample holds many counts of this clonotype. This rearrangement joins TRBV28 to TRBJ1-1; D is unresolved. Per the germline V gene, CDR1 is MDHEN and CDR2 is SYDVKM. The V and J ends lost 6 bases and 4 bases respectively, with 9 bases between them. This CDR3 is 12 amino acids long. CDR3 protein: CASRYLTTEAFF. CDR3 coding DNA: TGTGCCAGCAGGTACCTAACCACTGAAGCTTTCTTT.

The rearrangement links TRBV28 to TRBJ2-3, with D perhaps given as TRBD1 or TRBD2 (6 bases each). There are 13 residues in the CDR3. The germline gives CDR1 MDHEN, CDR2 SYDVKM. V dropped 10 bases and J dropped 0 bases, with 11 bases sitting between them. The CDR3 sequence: CATGAPSTDTQYF. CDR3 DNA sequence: TGTGCCACGGGGGCCCCTAGCACAGATACGCAGTATTTT. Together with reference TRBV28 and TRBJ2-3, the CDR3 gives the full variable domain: DVKVTQSSRYLVKRTGEKVFLECVQDMDHENMFWYRQDPGLGLRLIYFSYDVKMKEKGDIPEGYSVSREKKERFSLILESASTNQTSMYLCATGAPSTDTQYFGPGTRLTVL.

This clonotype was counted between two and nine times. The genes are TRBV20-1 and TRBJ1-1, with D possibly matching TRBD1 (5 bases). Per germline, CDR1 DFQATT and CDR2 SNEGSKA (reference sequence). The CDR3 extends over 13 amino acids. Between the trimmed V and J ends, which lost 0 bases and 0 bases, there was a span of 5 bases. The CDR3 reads CSAREGLNTEAFF. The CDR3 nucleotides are TGCAGTGCTAGAGAGGGGCTGAACACTGAAGCTTTCTTT.

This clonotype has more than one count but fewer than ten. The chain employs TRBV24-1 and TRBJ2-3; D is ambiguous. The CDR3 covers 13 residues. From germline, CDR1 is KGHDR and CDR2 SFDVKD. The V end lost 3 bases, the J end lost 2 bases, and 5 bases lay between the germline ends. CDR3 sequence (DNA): TGTGCCACCAGTGATCCCGTCACAGATACGCAGTATTTT. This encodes CATSDPVTDTQYF.

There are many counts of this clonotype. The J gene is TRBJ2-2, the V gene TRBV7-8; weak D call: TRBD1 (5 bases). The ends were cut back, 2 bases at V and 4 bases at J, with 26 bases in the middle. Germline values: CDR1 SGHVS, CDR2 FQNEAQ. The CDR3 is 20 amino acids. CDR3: CASSLQHPAQGSRVTGELFF. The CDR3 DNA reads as TGTGCCAGCAGCTTACAACATCCGGCGCAGGGCTCTCGAGTCACCGGGGAGCTGTTTTTT.

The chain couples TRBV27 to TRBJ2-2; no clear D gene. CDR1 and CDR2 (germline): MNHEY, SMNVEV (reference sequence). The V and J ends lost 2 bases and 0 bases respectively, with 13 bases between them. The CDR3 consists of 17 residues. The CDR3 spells CASSLKEAWTNTGELFF. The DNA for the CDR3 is TGTGCCAGCAGTTTAAAAGAGGCATGGACGAACACCGGGGAGCTGTTTTTT.

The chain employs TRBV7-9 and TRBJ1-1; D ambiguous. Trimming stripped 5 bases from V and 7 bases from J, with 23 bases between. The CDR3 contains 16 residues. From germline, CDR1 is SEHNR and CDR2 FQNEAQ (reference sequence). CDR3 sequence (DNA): TGTGCCAGCAGCCAAGGTTGGAGACCGCCGAATTATGAAGCTTTCTTT. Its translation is CASSQGWRPPNYEAFF.